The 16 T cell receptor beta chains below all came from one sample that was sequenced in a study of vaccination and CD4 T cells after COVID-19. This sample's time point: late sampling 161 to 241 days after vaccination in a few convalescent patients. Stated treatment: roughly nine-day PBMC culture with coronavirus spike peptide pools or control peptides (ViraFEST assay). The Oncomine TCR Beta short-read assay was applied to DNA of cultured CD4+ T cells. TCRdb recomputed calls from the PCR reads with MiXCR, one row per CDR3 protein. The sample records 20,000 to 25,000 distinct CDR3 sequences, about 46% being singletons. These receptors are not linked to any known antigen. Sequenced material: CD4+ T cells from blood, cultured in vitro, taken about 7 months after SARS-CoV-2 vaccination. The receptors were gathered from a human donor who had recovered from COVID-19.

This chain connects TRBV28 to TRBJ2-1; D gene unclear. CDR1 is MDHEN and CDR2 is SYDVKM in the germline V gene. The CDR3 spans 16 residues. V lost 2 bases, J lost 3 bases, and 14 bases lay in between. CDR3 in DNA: TGTGCCAGCAGTTTACCGAGAACCAGATTCTACAATGAGCAGTTCTTC. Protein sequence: CASSLPRTRFYNEQFF.

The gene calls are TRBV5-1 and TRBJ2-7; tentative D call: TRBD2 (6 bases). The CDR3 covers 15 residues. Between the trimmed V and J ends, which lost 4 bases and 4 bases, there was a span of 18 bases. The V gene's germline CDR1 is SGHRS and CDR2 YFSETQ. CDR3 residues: CASSPEGGKPYEQYF. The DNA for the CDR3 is TGCGCCAGCAGCCCCGAGGGCGGGAAGCCATACGAGCAGTACTTC.

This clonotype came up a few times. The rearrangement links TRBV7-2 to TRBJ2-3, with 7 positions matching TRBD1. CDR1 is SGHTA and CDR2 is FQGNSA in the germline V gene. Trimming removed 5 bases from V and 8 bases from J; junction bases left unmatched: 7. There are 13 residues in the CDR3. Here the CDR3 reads CASSNDRAGTQYF. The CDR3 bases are TGTGCCAGCAGCAACGACAGGGCTGGTACGCAGTATTTT.

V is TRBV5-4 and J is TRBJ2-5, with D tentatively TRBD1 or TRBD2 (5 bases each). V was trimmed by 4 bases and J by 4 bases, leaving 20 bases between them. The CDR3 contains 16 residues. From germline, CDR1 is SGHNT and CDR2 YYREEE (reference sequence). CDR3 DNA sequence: TGTGCCAGCAGCCCCCGGATAGGGGTAGGAGGAGAGACCCAGTACTTC. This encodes CASSPRIGVGGETQYF.

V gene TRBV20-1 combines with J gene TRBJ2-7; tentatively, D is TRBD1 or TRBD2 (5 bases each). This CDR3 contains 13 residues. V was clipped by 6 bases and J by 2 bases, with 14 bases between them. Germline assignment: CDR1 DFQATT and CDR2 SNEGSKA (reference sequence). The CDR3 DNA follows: TGCAGTGCCCCCGGGACGAGCACCTACGAGCAGTACTTC. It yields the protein CSAPGTSTYEQYF.

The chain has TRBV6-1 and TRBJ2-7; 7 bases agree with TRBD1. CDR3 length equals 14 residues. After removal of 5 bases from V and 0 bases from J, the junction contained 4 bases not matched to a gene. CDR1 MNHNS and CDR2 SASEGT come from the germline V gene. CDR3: CASSPRGTSYEQYF. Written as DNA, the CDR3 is TGTGCCAGCAGTCCCAGGGGGACCTCCTACGAGCAGTACTTC.

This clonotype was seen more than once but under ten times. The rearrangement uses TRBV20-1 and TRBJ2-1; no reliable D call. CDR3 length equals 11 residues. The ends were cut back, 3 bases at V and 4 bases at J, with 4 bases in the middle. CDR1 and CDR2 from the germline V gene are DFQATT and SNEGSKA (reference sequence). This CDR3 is CSARAYNEQFF. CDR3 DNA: TGCAGTGCTAGGGCTTACAATGAGCAGTTCTTC.

The CDR3, as DNA: TGTGCCAGCAGCTTGACGACAGAAAGCACTGAAGCTTTCTTT. The encoded protein is CASSLTTESTEAFF. V is TRBV11-2 and J is TRBJ1-1; D perhaps matches TRBD1 (5 bases). Trimming left V 3 bases short and J 4 bases short, with 12 bases between. Germline CDR1 and CDR2: SGHAT and FQNNGV. The CDR3 spans 14 residues.

The CDR3 loop reads CASSYTSGTEAFF. The CDR3 DNA reads TGTGCCAGCAGTTACACCTCGGGCACTGAAGCTTTCTTT. This sequence joins TRBV6-5 and TRBJ1-1; D ambiguous. The CDR3 sequence is 13 residues long. V was clipped by 2 bases and J by 4 bases, with 8 bases between them. The germline V gene encodes CDR1 MNHEY and CDR2 SVGAGI.

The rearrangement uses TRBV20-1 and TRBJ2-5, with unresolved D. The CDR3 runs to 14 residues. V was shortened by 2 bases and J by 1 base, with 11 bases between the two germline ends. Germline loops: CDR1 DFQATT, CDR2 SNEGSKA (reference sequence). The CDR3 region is CSARLGMVQETQYF. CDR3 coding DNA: TGCAGTGCTAGACTTGGAATGGTCCAAGAGACCCAGTACTTC.

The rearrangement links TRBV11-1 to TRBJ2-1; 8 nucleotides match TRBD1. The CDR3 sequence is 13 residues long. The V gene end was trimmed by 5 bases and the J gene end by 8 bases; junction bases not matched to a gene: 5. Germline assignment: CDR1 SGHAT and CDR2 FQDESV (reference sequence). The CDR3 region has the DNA TGTGCCAGCAGCCGGAACAGGGGGGATGAGCAGTTCTTC. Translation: CASSRNRGDEQFF.

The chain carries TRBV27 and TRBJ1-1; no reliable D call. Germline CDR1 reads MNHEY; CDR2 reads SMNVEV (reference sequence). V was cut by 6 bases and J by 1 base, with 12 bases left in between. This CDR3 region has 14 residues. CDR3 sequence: CASSSVVKNTEAFF. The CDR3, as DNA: TGTGCCAGCAGCTCGGTCGTTAAGAACACTGAAGCTTTCTTT.

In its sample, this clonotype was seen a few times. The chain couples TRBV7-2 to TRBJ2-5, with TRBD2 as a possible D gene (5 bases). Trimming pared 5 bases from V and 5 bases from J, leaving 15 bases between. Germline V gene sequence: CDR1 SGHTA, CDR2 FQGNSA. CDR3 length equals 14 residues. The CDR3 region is CASSPSRGWETQYF. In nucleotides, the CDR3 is TGTGCCAGCAGCCCATCCCGGGGATGGGAGACCCAGTACTTC.

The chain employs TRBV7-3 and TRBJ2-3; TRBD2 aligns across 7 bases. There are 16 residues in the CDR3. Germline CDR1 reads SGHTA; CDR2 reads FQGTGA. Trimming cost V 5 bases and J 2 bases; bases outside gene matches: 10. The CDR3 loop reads CASSPHLAESTDTQYF. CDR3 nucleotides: TGTGCCAGCAGCCCCCACCTAGCGGAGTCCACAGATACGCAGTATTTT.

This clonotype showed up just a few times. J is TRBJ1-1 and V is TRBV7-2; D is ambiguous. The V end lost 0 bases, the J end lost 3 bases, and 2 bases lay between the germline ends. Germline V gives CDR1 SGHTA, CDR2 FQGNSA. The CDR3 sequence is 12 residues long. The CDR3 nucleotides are TGTGCCAGCAGCTTAGCGTACACTGAAGCTTTCTTT. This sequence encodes CASSLAYTEAFF.

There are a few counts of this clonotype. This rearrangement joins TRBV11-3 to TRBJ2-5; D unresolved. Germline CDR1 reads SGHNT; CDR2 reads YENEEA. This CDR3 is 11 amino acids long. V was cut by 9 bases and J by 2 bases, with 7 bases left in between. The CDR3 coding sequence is TGTGCCAGTATGCAGCAAGAGACCCAGTACTTC. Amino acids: CASMQQETQYF. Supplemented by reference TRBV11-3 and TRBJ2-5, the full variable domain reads EAGVVQSPRYKIIEKKQPVAFWCNPISGHNTLYWYLQNLGQGPELLIRYENEEAVDDSQLPKDRFSAERLKGVDSTLKIQPAELGDSAVYLCASMQQETQYFGPGTRLLVL.